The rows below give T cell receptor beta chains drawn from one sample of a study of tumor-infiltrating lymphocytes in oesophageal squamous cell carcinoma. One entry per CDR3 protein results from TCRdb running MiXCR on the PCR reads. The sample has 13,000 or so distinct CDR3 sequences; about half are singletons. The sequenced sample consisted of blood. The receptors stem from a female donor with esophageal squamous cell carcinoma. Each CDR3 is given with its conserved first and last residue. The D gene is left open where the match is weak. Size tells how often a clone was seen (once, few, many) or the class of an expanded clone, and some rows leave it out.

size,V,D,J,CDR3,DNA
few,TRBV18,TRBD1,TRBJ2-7,CASSPGTGYYEQYF,TGTGCCAGCTCGCCAGGGACAGGGTACTACGAGCAGTACTTC
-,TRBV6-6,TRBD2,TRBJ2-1,CASSDSAGGYNEQFF,TGTGCCAGCAGTGACTCAGCGGGAGGGTACAATGAGCAGTTCTTC
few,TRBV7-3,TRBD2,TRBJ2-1,CASSFKSGLAGNNEQFF,TGTGCCAGCAGCTTTAAATCCGGACTAGCGGGAAACAATGAGCAGTTCTTC
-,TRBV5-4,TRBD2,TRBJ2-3,CASARREGADTQYF,TGTGCCAGCGCAAGGCGGGAGGGGGCGGATACGCAGTATTTT
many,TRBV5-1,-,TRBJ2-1,CASSLETIPINEQFF,TGCGCCAGCAGCTTGGAGACTATACCTATCAATGAGCAGTTCTTC
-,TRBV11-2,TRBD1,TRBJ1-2,CASSLGGTGVDYGYTF,TGTGCCAGCAGCTTAGGGGGGACAGGGGTTGACTATGGCTACACCTTC
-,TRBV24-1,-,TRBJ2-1,CATSEGTPKKQFF,TGTGCCACCAGTGAGGGGACACCGAAGAAGCAGTTCTTC
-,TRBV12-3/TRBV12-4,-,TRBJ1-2,CASSLGAGNYGYTF,TGTGCCAGCAGCCTTGGGGCCGGAAACTATGGCTACACCTTC
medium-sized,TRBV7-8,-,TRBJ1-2,CASSLGQNSGYTF,TGTGCCAGCAGCCTCGGACAGAACTCTGGCTACACCTTC
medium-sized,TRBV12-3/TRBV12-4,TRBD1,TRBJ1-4,CASRGQGGSNEKLFF,TGTGCCAGCAGAGGACAGGGGGGTTCTAATGAAAAACTGTTTTTT
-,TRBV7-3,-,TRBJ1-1,CASSPGAGVSNTEAFF,TGTGCCAGCAGCCCTGGGGCAGGGGTTAGCAACACTGAAGCTTTCTTT
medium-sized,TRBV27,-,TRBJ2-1,CASSLSGGSKYNEQFF,TGTGCCAGCAGTTTATCAGGAGGCTCTAAGTACAATGAGCAGTTCTTC
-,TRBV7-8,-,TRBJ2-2,CASSPRQGGTGELFF,TGTGCCAGCAGCCCTAGACAGGGAGGCACCGGGGAGCTGTTTTTT